This T cell receptor beta chain is from a study of T cells in Graves' hyperthyroidism and ophthalmopathy. Study details: It was at initial diagnosis, before any treatment, that peripheral blood was collected.

Study-wide results and limits: Blood also showed most of the thyroid clonotypes that were expanded above 0.001.

Regarding this clonotype: Antigen specificity is unknown. A much more abundant neighbour one base away suggests this may be a read error. The conserved closing phenylalanine or tryptophan is absent in this CDR3, likely reflecting a read error.

Patients aged 18 to 65 with hyperthyroidism were newly diagnosed, with duration under 2 months. The CDR3 consists of 16 residues. The V gene's germline CDR1 is MNHEY and CDR2 SVGEGT. V was cut by 6 bases and J by 7 bases, with 21 bases left in between. Amplification targeted TCR beta CDR3 regions from RNA transcripts. TCR CDR3 regions were first amplified by RT-PCR with HTBI primers. TCRdb reprocessed the multiplex PCR reads with MiXCR, giving one entry per CDR3 protein. This table holds some 510,000 distinct CDR3 sequences, less than 25% found once. The chain carries TRBV6-2 or TRBV6-3 and TRBJ2-2, with D maybe TRBD1 (6 bases). This TCR was sampled from a man between 18 and 29 years old with Graves' hyperthyroidism. The sequencing sample was made of blood. The CDR3 sequence is CASSPETGKDFGELFL. CDR3 bases: TGTGCCAGCAGCCCTGAAACAGGGAAAGATTTCGGGGAGCTGTTTTTG.